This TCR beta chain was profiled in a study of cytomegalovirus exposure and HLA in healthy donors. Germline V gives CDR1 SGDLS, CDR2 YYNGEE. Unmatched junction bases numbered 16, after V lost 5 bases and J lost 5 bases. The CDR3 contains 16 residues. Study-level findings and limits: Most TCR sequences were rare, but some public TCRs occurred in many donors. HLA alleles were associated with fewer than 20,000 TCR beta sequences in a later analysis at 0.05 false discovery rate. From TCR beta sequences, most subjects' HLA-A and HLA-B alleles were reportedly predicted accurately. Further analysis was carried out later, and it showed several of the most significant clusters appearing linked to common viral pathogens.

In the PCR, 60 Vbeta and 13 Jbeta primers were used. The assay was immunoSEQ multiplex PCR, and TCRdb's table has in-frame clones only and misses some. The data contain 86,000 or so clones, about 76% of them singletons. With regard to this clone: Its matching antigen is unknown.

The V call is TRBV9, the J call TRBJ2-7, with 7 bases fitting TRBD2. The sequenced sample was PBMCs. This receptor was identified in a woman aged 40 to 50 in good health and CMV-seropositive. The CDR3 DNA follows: TGTGCCAGCAGTCGGTGGGGGGAGGGGATTACCCACGAGCAGTACTTC. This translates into CASSRWGEGITHEQYF.